The rows below give T cell receptor beta chains drawn from one sample of a study of blood T cell repertoires in COVID-19. Method: immunoSEQ multiplex PCR; TCRdb's copy keeps in-frame clones and lacks some. Among 100,000 to 150,000 clones listed, 80% to 85% were seen once. The sequenced sample was peripheral blood. These TCRs come from a woman in her twenties or thirties who had recovered from COVID-19. The CDR3 runs from the conserved cysteine through the conserved F or W. The order of the fields is V gene, J gene, D gene, clone size, CDR3 protein, CDR3 DNA. D genes are given only for firm matches. The size field is filled for only some rows; it gives once, few, many or a size class.

TRBV7-3	TRBJ2-1	.	.	CASSRGTIEDEQFF	TGTGCCAGCAGCCGCGGGACCATCGAAGATGAGCAGTTCTTC
TRBV4-2	TRBJ2-1	TRBD2	.	CASSQDSSGGANEQFF	TGTGCCAGCAGCCAAGATTCTAGCGGGGGGGCCAATGAGCAGTTCTTC
TRBV5-1	TRBJ1-2	.	.	CASSPDSPVIYGYTF	TGCGCCAGCAGCCCGGACAGTCCTGTGATCTATGGCTACACCTTC
TRBV5-4	TRBJ1-2	TRBD1	.	CASSLGTGGGYTF	TGTGCCAGCAGCCTCGGGACAGGGGGAGGCTACACCTTC
TRBV3-1/TRBV3-2	TRBJ2-7	.	.	CASSQARGTLSYEQYF	TGTGCCAGCAGCCAAGCCCGGGGGACCCTATCCTACGAGCAGTACTTC
TRBV10-3	TRBJ1-4	TRBD1	many	CAISEVGQGSEKLFF	TGTGCCATCAGTGAAGTGGGACAGGGCTCTGAAAAACTGTTTTTT
TRBV18	TRBJ2-7	.	.	CASSPQATAYEQYF	TGTGCCAGCTCACCGCAAGCCACCGCGTACGAGCAGTACTTC
TRBV7-3	TRBJ2-3	TRBD2	.	CASSLYGGSSDTQYF	TGTGCCAGCAGCTTATACGGGGGGTCGTCAGATACGCAGTATTTT
TRBV10-3	TRBJ2-7	TRBD2	.	CAISESASGSNEQYF	TGTGCCATCAGTGAGTCTGCTAGCGGGAGCAACGAGCAGTACTTC
TRBV12-3/TRBV12-4	TRBJ2-1	TRBD2	once	CASNPSGNNEQFF	TGTGCCAGCAATCCTAGCGGAAACAATGAGCAGTTCTTC
TRBV7-6	TRBJ2-1	.	.	CASSPMGRSGNEQFF	TGTGCCAGCAGCCCAATGGGGCGTTCGGGTAATGAGCAGTTCTTC
TRBV5-1	TRBJ2-3	TRBD2	once	CASSLDSGTGADTQYF	TGCGCCAGCAGCTTGGATAGCGGGACTGGCGCAGATACGCAGTATTTT
TRBV6-6	TRBJ2-2	.	.	CASSYEFRGAGELFF	TGTGCCAGCAGTTACGAGTTCAGGGGGGCCGGGGAGCTGTTTTTT
TRBV19	TRBJ1-5	.	.	CASRAQGEGNQPQHF	TGTGCCAGTAGGGCACAGGGTGAGGGCAATCAGCCCCAGCATTTT
TRBV23-1	TRBJ2-3	TRBD1	.	CASSQSSLTGASTDTQYF	TGCGCCAGCAGTCAATCGTCCCTGACAGGGGCAAGCACAGATACGCAGTATTTT
TRBV7-2	TRBJ2-3	.	.	CASTSEGGTDTQYF	TGTGCCAGCACGTCAGAGGGAGGCACAGATACGCAGTATTTT
TRBV5-8	TRBJ1-5	.	.	CASSLEEGVQPQHF	TGTGCCAGCAGCTTGGAGGAAGGGGTGCAGCCCCAGCATTTT
TRBV10-3	TRBJ1-2	.	.	CAISEVQGYGYTF	TGTGCCATCAGTGAGGTCCAGGGCTATGGCTACACCTTC
TRBV11-2	TRBJ2-7	TRBD2	.	CASSPGLAGTYEQYF	TGTGCCAGCAGCCCGGGACTAGCGGGCACCTACGAGCAGTACTTC
TRBV12-3/TRBV12-4	TRBJ1-1	.	.	CASSSSPRAFF	TGTGCCAGCAGTTCATCACCGCGGGCTTTCTTT
TRBV27	TRBJ2-7	.	.	CASTPEGGPYEQYF	TGTGCCAGCACCCCCGAGGGGGGGCCCTACGAGCAGTACTTC
TRBV10-1	TRBJ2-2	TRBD2	once	CASSETAGDTGELFF	TGCGCCAGCAGTGAGACGGCGGGAGACACCGGGGAGCTGTTTTTT